The rows below give T cell receptor beta chains drawn from one sample of a study of blood T cell repertoires in COVID-19. Data came from immunoSEQ multiplex PCR; TCRdb stores just in-frame clones and leaves some out. The sample holds 300,000 or so clones, about 90% seen once. What was sequenced was peripheral blood. The receptors shown here come from a woman aged 40-49 years with acute or convalescent COVID-19. Each CDR3 is given with its conserved first and last residue. The D gene is left open where the match is weak. Clone size, where shown, is once, few, many, or a class for clones that have expanded.

J	size	V	D	CDR3	DNA
TRBJ1-1	-	TRBV3-1/TRBV3-2	-	CASSQPGGRGTEAFF	TGTGCCAGCAGCCAACCAGGCGGCAGGGGCACTGAAGCTTTCTTT
TRBJ1-6	-	TRBV6-4	TRBD1	CASSPDRGGSPLHF	TGTGCCAGCAGTCCCGACAGGGGGGGTTCACCCCTCCACTTT
TRBJ1-1	-	TRBV19	TRBD1	CASSLEPTGGGMNTEAFF	TGTGCCAGTAGCCTAGAACCGACAGGGGGGGGAATGAACACTGAAGCTTTCTTT
TRBJ1-3	-	TRBV3-1/TRBV3-2	TRBD1	CASSQGTGTGNTIYF	TGTGCCAGCAGCCAAGGGACAGGGACTGGAAACACCATATATTTT
TRBJ1-1	once	TRBV29-1	-	CSGEQNTEAFF	TGCAGCGGTGAACAGAACACTGAAGCTTTCTTT
TRBJ1-5	-	TRBV10-1	-	CAPPNQPQHF	TGCGCCCCTCCTAATCAGCCCCAGCATTTT
TRBJ1-2	-	TRBV7-2	TRBD1	CASSFVQGARGYTF	TGTGCCAGCAGCTTTGTCCAGGGGGCGAGAGGCTACACCTTC
TRBJ1-2	-	TRBV4-1	-	CASSQVGAGTYGYTF	TGCGCCAGCAGCCAAGTCGGGGCGGGAACCTATGGCTACACCTTC
TRBJ2-3	-	TRBV12-5	-	CASGLTTPRRDTQYF	TGTGCTAGTGGTTTGACGACACCAAGGCGAGATACGCAGTATTTT
TRBJ1-5	-	TRBV14	-	CASSQGQGNQPQHF	TGTGCCAGCAGCCAAGGGCAGGGCAATCAGCCCCAGCATTTT
TRBJ1-6	once	TRBV12-5	-	CASGLVLGQGEHNSPLHF	TGTGCTAGTGGTTTGGTACTTGGGCAGGGTGAACATAATTCACCCCTCCACTTT
TRBJ1-5	-	TRBV6-5	-	CASSYGRGVSNQPQHF	TGTGCCAGCAGTTACGGACGGGGAGTGAGCAATCAGCCCCAGCATTTT
TRBJ2-2	once	TRBV3-1/TRBV3-2	-	CASSSIPSRSGELFF	TGTGCCAGCAGCTCCATTCCATCGAGGTCCGGGGAGCTGTTTTTT
TRBJ1-6	-	TRBV5-4	-	CASSLAGPRSSPLHF	TGTGCCAGCAGCTTGGCCGGTCCACGAAGTTCACCCCTCCACTTT
TRBJ1-4	-	TRBV15	TRBD1	CATQGNEKLFF	TGTGCCACACAGGGGAATGAAAAACTGTTTTTT
TRBJ1-2	-	TRBV5-8	TRBD1	CASSPTGNYGYTF	TGTGCCAGCAGCCCGACAGGGAACTATGGCTACACCTTC
TRBJ1-2	few	TRBV2	TRBD1	CASSELGRGHSYGYTF	TGTGCCAGCAGTGAGTTAGGCAGGGGGCATAGCTATGGCTACACCTTC
TRBJ1-1	few	TRBV2	TRBD1	CAGGQVLNTEAFF	TGTGCCGGAGGACAGGTCCTTAACACTGAAGCTTTCTTT
TRBJ2-3	once	TRBV2	TRBD2	CASRQLARGGGDTQYF	TGTGCCAGCAGGCAACTAGCTCGCGGGGGAGGAGATACGCAGTATTTT
TRBJ2-4	-	TRBV5-1	-	CASSSPAHTAKNIQYF	TGCGCCAGCAGCTCTCCCGCTCACACAGCCAAAAACATTCAGTACTTC
TRBJ1-1	-	TRBV27	-	CASSLGGPRNTEAFF	TGTGCCAGCAGCCTCGGGGGGCCTCGGAACACTGAAGCTTTCTTT
TRBJ1-6	-	TRBV7-9	-	CASSLTGPPLHF	TGTGCCAGCAGCTTAACAGGTCCACCCCTCCACTTT
TRBJ1-4	-	TRBV18	-	CASSPPSAREKLFF	TGTGCCAGCTCACCACCGTCTGCACGGGAAAAACTGTTTTTT
TRBJ2-3	-	TRBV10-3	-	CANAVGVGGSTDTQYF	TGTGCCAACGCAGTCGGAGTGGGGGGAAGCACAGATACGCAGTATTTT
TRBJ2-1	-	TRBV9	-	CASSVGSRPNKQFF	TGTGCCAGCAGCGTAGGATCTAGACCAAACAAGCAGTTCTTC
TRBJ1-2	-	TRBV24-1	TRBD1	CATSEGTGNPYGYTF	TGTGCCACCAGTGAAGGGACAGGGAATCCCTATGGCTACACCTTC
TRBJ1-5	-	TRBV4-1	-	CASSQAKGVLNQPQHF	TGCGCCAGCAGCCAGGCTAAGGGGGTCCTCAATCAGCCCCAGCATTTT
TRBJ2-1	-	TRBV9	-	CASSAYGATSYNEQFF	TGTGCCAGCAGCGCTTATGGGGCTACATCCTACAATGAGCAGTTCTTC
TRBJ1-4	-	TRBV27	-	CASSYRQLFPFNEKLFF	TGTGCCAGCAGTTACCGACAGTTGTTCCCTTTTAATGAAAAACTGTTTTTT
TRBJ1-5	few	TRBV24-1	-	CATSARGNQPQHF	TGTGCCACCAGCGCCAGGGGAAATCAGCCCCAGCATTTT
TRBJ2-2	-	TRBV19	-	CASSTRTANTGELFF	TGTGCCAGTAGCACGCGGACAGCCAACACCGGGGAGCTGTTTTTT
TRBJ1-2	few	TRBV7-9	TRBD1	CASSLGGDRATRGYTF	TGTGCCAGCAGCTTAGGTGGTGACAGGGCTACTAGGGGCTACACCTTC
TRBJ2-3	-	TRBV7-2	TRBD1	CASSSTGGDTQYF	TGTGCCAGCAGCTCCACAGGGGGGGATACGCAGTATTTT
TRBJ1-1	-	TRBV2	TRBD1	CASRDPDRAVTEAFF	TGTGCCAGCAGGGACCCAGACAGGGCCGTCACTGAAGCTTTCTTT
TRBJ1-1	-	TRBV10-2	-	CASKEGAEAFF	TGCGCCTCGAAGGAGGGAGCTGAAGCTTTCTTT
TRBJ1-6	-	TRBV7-9	-	CASSLVLGAHNSPLHF	TGTGCCAGCAGCTTAGTACTGGGCGCCCATAATTCACCCCTCCACTTT
TRBJ1-1	-	TRBV4-1	TRBD1	CASSQMTGRRTEAFF	TGCGCCAGCAGCCAAATGACAGGGCGGAGAACTGAAGCTTTCTTT
TRBJ1-2	-	TRBV5-1	-	CASSLSAGGLRGGYTF	TGCGCCAGCAGCTTGTCCGCAGGTGGGCTTCGGGGTGGCTACACCTTC
TRBJ2-5	-	TRBV6-6	-	CASREGGETQYF	TGTGCCAGCAGGGAAGGGGGAGAGACCCAGTACTTC
TRBJ1-1	-	TRBV7-2	TRBD1	CASSLGGTVNKAEAFF	TGTGCCAGCAGCTTAGGCGGGACAGTAAACAAGGCTGAAGCTTTCTTT
TRBJ2-5	-	TRBV4-1	TRBD2	CASSQDGSGGLRETQYF	TGCGCCAGCAGCCAAGATGGTAGCGGGGGGCTACGGGAGACCCAGTACTTC
TRBJ1-3	-	TRBV5-5	-	CASSLSGLGGNTIYF	TGTGCCAGCAGCTTGTCGGGATTAGGTGGAAACACCATATATTTT
TRBJ2-1	-	TRBV14	-	CASSQRRGPPNEQFF	TGTGCCAGCAGCCAGAGGCGGGGGCCCCCGAATGAGCAGTTCTTC
TRBJ1-1	-	TRBV5-1	-	CASSKEGHRNTEAFF	TGCGCCAGCAGCAAGGAGGGGCATCGGAACACTGAAGCTTTCTTT
TRBJ1-2	-	TRBV11-2	TRBD1	CASSSEGAGYGYTF	TGTGCCAGCAGCTCCGAGGGGGCTGGCTATGGCTACACCTTC
TRBJ1-2	-	TRBV7-9	TRBD1	CASSLERTGGFGYTF	TGTGCCAGCAGCTTAGAACGGACAGGGGGCTTTGGCTACACCTTC
TRBJ2-4	-	TRBV24-1	-	CATSDGGRAAKNIQYF	TGTGCCACCAGTGATGGCGGGCGTGCAGCCAAGAACATTCAGTACTTC
TRBJ2-6	-	TRBV2	-	CASSVAGISGANVLTF	TGTGCCAGCAGTGTAGCCGGGATCTCTGGGGCCAACGTCCTGACTTTC
TRBJ1-4	-	TRBV3-1/TRBV3-2	TRBD1	CASSQTPGTGLMRTLFF	TGTGCCAGCAGCCAGACCCCCGGGACAGGTTTAATGAGGACACTGTTTTTT
TRBJ1-2	-	TRBV24-1	-	CATSATEHGYTF	TGTGCCACCAGTGCTACAGAGCACGGCTACACCTTC
TRBJ1-4	-	TRBV30	-	CAFTVANEKLFF	TGTGCCTTCACTGTGGCTAATGAAAAACTGTTTTTT
TRBJ1-1	-	TRBV29-1	-	CSVGGSPFDTDEAFF	TGCAGCGTTGGCGGGTCCCCCTTTGACACTGATGAAGCTTTCTTT
TRBJ1-2	-	TRBV19	-	CASSTPGGGYGYTF	TGTGCCAGTAGTACCCCCGGGGGGGGCTATGGCTACACCTTC
TRBJ1-5	once	TRBV15	TRBD1	CATSPPQGAGQPQHF	TGTGCCACCAGCCCACCACAGGGGGCAGGACAGCCCCAGCATTTT
TRBJ1-2	once	TRBV4-1	-	CASRDPGMGYGYTF	TGCGCCAGCAGAGACCCAGGGATGGGCTATGGCTACACCTTC
TRBJ2-1	-	TRBV3-1/TRBV3-2	TRBD2	CASSPTGGVFDEQFF	TGTGCCAGCAGCCCAACTGGGGGGGTTTTCGATGAGCAGTTCTTC
TRBJ2-3	few	TRBV9	TRBD2	CASSVSSGGTDTQYF	TGTGCCAGCAGCGTGTCTAGCGGGGGCACAGATACGCAGTATTTT
TRBJ1-5	-	TRBV15	-	CATSRRTPTGQPQHF	TGTGCCACCAGCAGAAGGACTCCTACGGGCCAGCCCCAGCATTTT
TRBJ2-5	-	TRBV5-1	-	CASSLANREQETQYF	TGCGCCAGCAGCTTGGCCAATAGGGAGCAAGAGACCCAGTACTTC